This TCR beta chain came from a study of cytomegalovirus exposure and HLA in healthy donors. In the case of this clone: Antigen: not known.

The CDR3 extends over 14 amino acids. Germline-derived CDR1 and CDR2 are GTSNPN and SVGIG (reference sequence). V shed 2 bases and J 2 bases; nucleotides not matched to a gene: 2. Broader study findings: There were several of the most significant clusters that appeared linked to common viral pathogens in a later analysis.

The PCR contained 60 Vbeta and 13 Jbeta primers. The table came from immunoSEQ multiplex PCR; TCRdb's copy has only in-frame clones and leaves some out. The sample records some 95,000 clones, around 74% being singletons. This clonotype was obtained from a man aged 45-65 years in good health and CMV-seropositive. The sequenced sample consisted of PBMCs. The chain is built from TRBV30 and TRBJ2-4; 8 nucleotides match TRBD2. The CDR3 sequence is CAWSRGGSKNIQYF. The CDR3 bases are TGTGCCTGGAGTCGGGGGGGATCCAAAAACATTCAGTACTTC.